This record covers a single TCR beta chain. Its antigen is as yet unknown. This record comes from a study of Ad26.COV2.S vaccination and SARS-CoV-2 variants. Study results and limitations: Spike-specific responses of CD8+ and CD4+ T cells were reported to display substantial breadth after vaccination.

Profiled with immunoSEQ multiplex PCR; TCRdb holds only in-frame clones, not every one. The sample lists nearly 400,000 clones; approximately 89% were seen once. Documented treatment: about 20 received Ad26.COV2.S at low or high dose, single or two shots; roughly five received placebo; per-sample allocation not given. Collection of samples fell on day 63 after the first vaccine or placebo injection. CDR3 length: 15 amino acids. Germline CDR1 is SGHTA and CDR2 is FQGNSA. V was clipped by 6 bases and J by 5 bases, with 19 bases between them. The receptor was derived from a person between 18 and 65 years old who received the Ad26.COV2.S COVID-19 vaccine or a placebo. The rearrangement joins TRBV7-2 to TRBJ2-5; unclear D gene. The material sequenced was peripheral blood, taken in a trial of Ad26.COV2.S vaccine versus placebo. The CDR3 reads CASRPSGRSEETQYF. CDR3 DNA sequence: TGTGCCAGCAGACCGTCGGGCAGGTCGGAGGAGACCCAGTACTTC. Together with reference TRBV7-2 and TRBJ2-5, the CDR3 gives the full variable domain: GAGVSQSPSNKVTEKGKDVELRCDPISGHTALYWYRQSLGQGLEFLIYFQGNSAPDKSGLPSDRFSAERTGGSVSTLTIQRTQQEDSAVYLCASRPSGRSEETQYFGPGTRLLVL.